One sample yielded the 21 T cell receptor beta chains listed below, sequenced in a study of shared clonotypes between healthy human individuals. Some clones are missing from TCRdb's copy, which holds only in-frame ones; the method was immunoSEQ multiplex PCR. The sample yields roughly 700,000 clones, 74% seen once. Sequenced input: memory CD4+ T cells sorted from blood. Subset meaning: CD45RA-negative fraction. The receptors were sampled from a woman in her twenties or thirties in good health.

This clone showed up many times. The rearrangement links TRBV12-5 to TRBJ2-1; D unresolved. V dropped 0 bases and J dropped 2 bases, with 5 bases sitting between them. Germline values: CDR1 LGHNT, CDR2 FRNRAP. This CDR3 comprises 14 residues. CDR3 protein: CASGLVPPYNEQFF. In DNA, the CDR3 is TGTGCTAGTGGTTTGGTACCCCCCTACAATGAGCAGTTCTTC.

The chain links TRBV6-4 to TRBJ2-2; 10 positions agree with TRBD2. Unmatched junction bases numbered 7, after V lost 6 bases and J lost 6 bases. The germline CDR1 and CDR2 sequences are MRHNA and SNTAGT. The length of the CDR3 is 15 residues. The CDR3 sequence is CASSYRAGGPGELFF. The DNA for the CDR3 is TGTGCCAGCAGCTACAGAGCGGGAGGGCCCGGGGAGCTGTTTTTT.

The genes are TRBV2 and TRBJ2-7; no clear D gene. The germline V and J ends were trimmed by 7 bases and 0 bases, with 7 bases remaining between them. CDR1 and CDR2 (germline): SNHLY, FYNNEI. This CDR3 contains 12 residues. In DNA form, the CDR3 reads TGTGCCAGCACGGGCTCCTCCTACGAGCAGTACTTC. This sequence encodes CASTGSSYEQYF. Full variable domain (missing parts from reference TRBV2 and TRBJ2-7): EPEVTQTPSHQVTQMGQEVILRCVPISNHLYFYWYRQILGQKVEFLVSFYNNEISEKSEIFDDQFSVERPDGSNFTLKIRSTKLEDSAMYFCASTGSSYEQYFGPGTRLTVT.

The chain has TRBV30 and TRBJ2-5, with no clear D. This CDR3 region has 11 residues. From germline, CDR1 is GTSNPN and CDR2 SVGIG (reference sequence). The V gene lost 4 bases and the J gene lost 5 bases, with 8 bases spanning the gap. The CDR3 protein is CAWTNRETQYF. The CDR3 region has the DNA TGTGCCTGGACAAATCGGGAGACCCAGTACTTC. The full variable domain, its missing parts supplied by reference TRBV30 and TRBJ2-5, is SQTIHQWPATLVQPVGSPLSLECTVEGTSNPNLYWYRQAAGRGLQLLFYSVGIGQISSEVPQNLSASRPQDRQFILSSKKLLLSDSGFYLCAWTNRETQYFGPGTRLLVL.

The DNA for the CDR3 is TGTGCCAGCAGACCCACGACTAGCGGACGCTCCTACGAGCAGTACTTC. Its translation is CASRPTTSGRSYEQYF. J is TRBJ2-7 and V is TRBV6-6, with 9 bases that match TRBD2. The V gene's germline CDR1 is MNHNY and CDR2 SVGAGI (reference sequence). The CDR3 has 16 amino acids. Trimming cost V 6 bases and J 0 bases; bases outside gene matches: 9.

A remark on this clone: The identical CDR3 is also encoded by other nucleotide sequences in the sample. This chain uses TRBV28 with TRBJ2-3; D is possibly TRBD2 (5 bases). This CDR3 has 13 amino acids. Germline CDR1 and CDR2: MDHEN and SYDVKM. Trimming removed 6 bases at V and 0 bases at J, with 7 bases between. CDR3 sequence (DNA): TGTGCCAGCAGGAGCGGTAGCACAGATACGCAGTATTTT. It translates to CASRSGSTDTQYF.

The chain links TRBV28 to TRBJ2-7; D uncertain. The V and J ends lost 8 bases and 4 bases respectively, with 12 bases between them. From germline, CDR1 is MDHEN and CDR2 SYDVKM. CDR3 size: 12 residues. The CDR3 sequence: CASATRRYEQYF. The DNA of the CDR3 is TGTGCCAGCGCTACGCGGCGTTACGAGCAGTACTTC. Filled out from reference TRBV28 and TRBJ2-7, the complete variable domain reads DVKVTQSSRYLVKRTGEKVFLECVQDMDHENMFWYRQDPGLGLRLIYFSYDVKMKEKGDIPEGYSVSREKKERFSLILESASTNQTSMYLCASATRRYEQYFGPGTRLTVT.

The V and J genes are TRBV19 and TRBJ1-4, with D possibly TRBD1 on 6 matching bases. There are 16 residues in the CDR3. Trimming removed 5 bases at V and 2 bases at J, with 15 bases between. The germline gives CDR1 LNHDA, CDR2 SQIVND (reference sequence). The CDR3 loop reads CASSPTQGITNEKLFF. The CDR3 DNA is TGTGCCAGTAGTCCCACTCAGGGGATCACTAATGAAAAACTGTTTTTT.

In its sample, this clone is medium-sized. This rearrangement joins TRBV10-1 to TRBJ2-3; D is ambiguous. V was cut by 5 bases and J by 0 bases, with 15 bases left in between. Germline V gene lookup returns CDR1 WNHNN and CDR2 SYGVQD (reference sequence). This CDR3 is 16 amino acids long. The CDR3 region has the DNA TGCGCCAGCAGTCCGAGTGGGCGAGGTAGCACAGATACGCAGTATTTT. Translated, it gives CASSPSGRGSTDTQYF.

The J gene is TRBJ2-2, the V gene TRBV28; 12 bases align to TRBD2. The V gene end was trimmed by 5 bases and the J gene end by 5 bases; junction bases not matched to a gene: 18. Germline CDR1 reads MDHEN; CDR2 reads SYDVKM. This CDR3 has 20 amino acids. DNA of the CDR3: TGTGCCAGCAGTCCGATCAAACTAGCGGGAGGCCCCGGGGGTACCGGGGAGCTGTTTTTT. This translates into CASSPIKLAGGPGGTGELFF.

The chain is built from TRBV18 and TRBJ1-2, with 7 bases identical to TRBD1. The CDR3 extends over 15 amino acids. Germline CDR1 and CDR2: KGHSH and LQKENI. Trimming at V came to 1 base and at J to 2 bases, leaving 4 bases not matched to a gene. The CDR3 DNA follows: TGTGCCAGCTCACCACGACAGGGAGGAAACTATGGCTACACCTTC. It encodes CASSPRQGGNYGYTF.

On this clone itself: The same CDR3 can be traced to other DNA sequences in this sample. This chain links TRBV11-3 with TRBJ2-1; 7 bases match TRBD2. CDR3 length equals 15 residues. CDR1 is SGHNT, CDR2 YENEEA, per germline. V was pared by 5 bases and J by 3 bases, with 7 bases of the junction left unmatched. DNA of the CDR3: TGTGCCAGCAGCCTAGGGCTAGCGGACTACAATGAGCAGTTCTTC. It translates to CASSLGLADYNEQFF.

The gene calls are TRBV28 and TRBJ2-5; 7 bases map to TRBD2. CDR3 length: 15 amino acids. CDR1 MDHEN and CDR2 SYDVKM come from the germline V gene. V lost 5 bases, J lost 4 bases, and 10 bases stayed unmatched. CDR3 in amino acids: CASSLYREERETQYF. The CDR3 DNA reads as TGTGCCAGCAGTCTCTACCGGGAGGAGAGAGAGACCCAGTACTTC.

CDR3 DNA sequence: TGCAGCGTTGAAGGCCGACAGACGGGCTACACCTTC. Translating it yields CSVEGRQTGYTF. This chain joins TRBV29-1 and TRBJ1-2, with a possible D match to TRBD1 (5 bases). Trimming removed 1 base from V and 8 bases from J, with 11 bases in between. CDR1 SQVTM and CDR2 ANQGSEA come from the germline V gene. This CDR3 has 12 amino acids.

The chain has TRBV29-1 and TRBJ2-3; TRBD2 agrees at 7 bases. J lost 14 bases, V lost 1 base, and 12 bases had no gene match. This CDR3 has 13 amino acids. The V gene's germline CDR1 is SQVTM and CDR2 ANQGSEA. For the CDR3, the DNA is TGCAGCGTTGAAGGTGCGGGGAGGGGCCCGTGGTATTTT. Protein product: CSVEGAGRGPWYF.

V is TRBV19 and J is TRBJ1-5; D uncertain. The germline V gene has CDR1 LNHDA and CDR2 SQIVND (reference sequence). Trimming shortened V by 5 bases and J by 7 bases, and 9 bases separated the two germline ends. The CDR3 runs to 12 residues. The CDR3 bases are TGTGCCAGTAGTGATCGGGGACAGCCCCAGCATTTT. The encoded protein is CASSDRGQPQHF. Looking up the rest from reference TRBV19 and TRBJ1-5 gives the full variable domain: DGGITQSPKYLFRKEGQNVTLSCEQNLNHDAMYWYRQDPGQGLRLIYYSQIVNDFQKGDIAEGYSVSREKKESFPLTVTSAQKNPTAFYLCASSDRGQPQHFGDGTRLSIL.

This sequence joins TRBV28 and TRBJ1-1; D gene unclear. CDR3 size: 12 residues. CDR1 is MDHEN and CDR2 is SYDVKM in the germline V gene. V dropped 6 bases and J dropped 4 bases, with 9 bases sitting between them. The CDR3 DNA is TGTGCCAGCAGGAACCTAGTCACTGAAGCTTTCTTT. This encodes CASRNLVTEAFF. Variable domain in full (rest from reference TRBV28 and TRBJ1-1): DVKVTQSSRYLVKRTGEKVFLECVQDMDHENMFWYRQDPGLGLRLIYFSYDVKMKEKGDIPEGYSVSREKKERFSLILESASTNQTSMYLCASRNLVTEAFFGQGTRLTVV.

The chain links TRBV6-1 to TRBJ1-1, with D uncertain. The CDR3 runs to 11 residues. The V end lost 3 bases, the J end lost 8 bases, and 7 bases lay between the germline ends. Germline CDR1 and CDR2: MNHNS and SASEGT. CDR3 DNA: TGTGCCAGCAGTGATACTTTCGAAGCTTTCTTT. It encodes CASSDTFEAFF.

The chain combines TRBV2 with TRBJ2-1, with D perhaps being TRBD1 or TRBD2 (5 bases each). The V end lost 8 bases, the J end lost 8 bases, and 13 bases lay between the germline ends. The CDR3 loop spans 12 amino acids. Germline V CDR1 and CDR2: SNHLY, FYNNEI. CDR3 DNA: TGTGCCAGCGGTCCGGGGCTACATGAGCAGTTCTTC. Protein sequence: CASGPGLHEQFF.

The chain recombines TRBV7-7 with TRBJ1-1; D gene unclear. V was cut by 2 bases and J by 3 bases, with 10 bases left in between. The germline V gene encodes CDR1 SSHAT and CDR2 FNYEAQ (reference sequence). This CDR3 is 14 amino acids long. CDR3 nucleotides: TGTGCCAGCAGCTTATTGGGTGGGGACACTGAAGCTTTCTTT. This sequence encodes CASSLLGGDTEAFF.

This clone has a count of ten or more. The J gene is TRBJ2-3, the V gene TRBV7-2, with a possible D match to TRBD2 (5 bases). V was cut by 3 bases and J by 1 base, with 5 bases left in between. Germline CDR1 SGHTA, CDR2 FQGNSA. The CDR3 loop spans 13 amino acids. As DNA, the CDR3 is TGTGCCAGCAGCTTTAGCGGCACAGATACGCAGTATTTT. Amino acids: CASSFSGTDTQYF.